This entry lists 30 T cell receptor beta chains sequenced from one sample in a study of vaccination effects on CD4 cells after COVID-19 (dated by TCRdb to about 2022). What these receptors recognize is not known. To identify antigen-specific CD4+ T cell clonotypes by their expansion, the ViraFEST assay first stimulated PBMC with viral peptide pools and then applied TCR sequencing. After around 10 days of culture, CD4+ T cells were isolated with the EasySep CD4+ T cell isolation kit. PCR-confirmed SARS-CoV-2 infection had occurred in convalescent patients between March and December 2020, before the Alpha, Beta and Delta variants emerged in the United States. Receptors were amplified or captured by the immunoSEQ multiplex PCR assay. Not all clones reach the TCRdb copy of this immuneACCESS table, which keeps in-frame sequences only. Checked studies attribute under half of the gap to unresolved V genes and leave the rest unexplained. Across this sample there are about 22,000 clones, with 75% to 85% seen only once. Together, the top ten hold over 35% of the sample.

Sequencing was performed on CD4+ T cells from PBMCs cultured with a peptide pool, taken before COVID-19 vaccination. The receptor source for this set is a human donor who had a prior SARS-CoV-2 infection.

V and J are TRBV3-1 (or the pseudogene TRBV3-2) and TRBJ2-5; no clear D gene. CDR1 is LGHDT and CDR2 is YNNKEL in the germline V gene (reference sequence). The CDR3 consists of 15 residues. V was pared by 0 bases and J by 7 bases, with 15 bases between. The CDR3: CASSQDPLSAVTQYF. CDR3 in DNA: TGTGCCAGCAGCCAAGATCCGTTGTCGGCGGTGACCCAGTACTTC.

The V gene is TRBV30, the J gene TRBJ1-1; D may be TRBD1 (6 bases). This CDR3 spans 13 amino acids. Germline values: CDR1 GTSNPN, CDR2 SVGIG (reference sequence). The ends were cut back, 2 bases at V and 5 bases at J, with 12 bases in the middle. The CDR3 protein is CAWSKIRGTEAFF. The CDR3 bases are TGTGCCTGGAGTAAAATCAGGGGTACTGAAGCTTTCTTT.

This clone was observed a single time. The chain combines TRBV11-2 with TRBJ2-7, with TRBD2 matching over 11 bases. The V gene end was trimmed by 6 bases and the J gene end by 2 bases; junction bases not matched to a gene: 6. Germline-derived CDR1 and CDR2 are SGHAT and FQNNGV. This CDR3 comprises 15 residues. CDR3 protein: CASRPGLAVTYEQYF. As DNA, the CDR3 is TGTGCCAGCAGACCGGGACTAGCGGTGACCTACGAGCAGTACTTC.

The sample holds a few counts of this clone. This sequence joins TRBV5-1 and TRBJ1-2; the match to TRBD1 covers 7 bases. V shed 0 bases and J 3 bases; nucleotides not matched to a gene: 5. The CDR3 has 15 residues. From germline, CDR1 is SGHRS and CDR2 YFSETQ. CDR3 residues: CASSLETGWDYGYTF. The CDR3 nucleotides are TGCGCCAGCAGCTTGGAGACAGGGTGGGACTATGGCTACACCTTC.

This clone was recorded only once. V usage is TRBV19 and J usage is TRBJ2-3; 14 bases are a match to TRBD2. V gave up 6 bases and J gave up 3 bases; unmatched junction bases: 8. The CDR3 consists of 17 residues. The germline V gene has CDR1 LNHDA and CDR2 SQIVND (reference sequence). Here the CDR3 reads CASRGLGLAGGTDTQYF. The CDR3 DNA sequence: TGTGCCAGTAGAGGATTAGGACTAGCGGGAGGAACAGATACGCAGTATTTT.

CDR3 DNA sequence: TGTGCCAGCAGCGAGCGGGACTTACTCTACGAGCAGTACTTC. Translation: CASSERDLLYEQYF. The rearrangement links TRBV7-2 to TRBJ2-7, with TRBD2 matching over 7 bases. Germline assignment: CDR1 SGHTA and CDR2 FQGNSA. CDR3 length equals 14 residues. V lost 5 bases to trimming and J lost 3 bases; unmatched junction nucleotides: 7.

The V gene is TRBV4-2, the J gene TRBJ1-2, with 7 bases matching TRBD1. Germline V CDR1 and CDR2: LGHNA, YNFKEQ. The CDR3 has 17 amino acids. The ends lost 3 bases at V and 0 bases at J; junction bases unmatched: 10. The CDR3 nucleotides are TGTGCCAGCAGCCACCGGGACAGCGATTTCTCTAACTATGGCTACACCTTC. This translates into CASSHRDSDFSNYGYTF.

The rearrangement joins TRBV7-3 to TRBJ2-3; TRBD2 aligns across 8 bases. This CDR3 is 16 amino acids long. Germline assignment: CDR1 SGHTA and CDR2 FQGTGA. The J segment lost 0 bases and the V segment lost 2 bases, leaving 4 bases of the junction unmatched. The chain's CDR3 is CASSLGLAGSTDTQYF. The DNA for the CDR3 is TGTGCCAGCAGCTTAGGCCTAGCGGGTAGCACAGATACGCAGTATTTT.

This clone was detected a few times. CDR3 loop: CASSITPRKGEKLFF. CDR3 nucleotides: TGTGCCAGTAGTATAACCCCGAGGAAGGGTGAAAAACTGTTTTTT. The V call is TRBV19, the J call TRBJ1-4; no definite D call. V lost 2 bases, J lost 7 bases, and 14 bases lay in between. Germline V gene data show CDR1 as LNHDA and CDR2 as SQIVND (reference sequence). CDR3 length equals 15 residues.

The CDR3 loop reads CASSRGTSGDDEQYF. The CDR3 DNA follows: TGTGCCAGCAGCCGGGGGACTAGCGGGGATGACGAGCAGTACTTC. The rearrangement joins TRBV4-2 to TRBJ2-7, with 13 bases that match TRBD2. This CDR3 is 15 amino acids long. With V trimmed by 4 bases and J by 5 bases, 5 bases remained unmatched. CDR1 LGHNA and CDR2 YNFKEQ come from the germline V gene.

J is TRBJ2-3 and V is TRBV11-3, with 7 bases fitting TRBD2. Germline V CDR1 and CDR2: SGHNT, YENEEA. Unmatched junction bases numbered 8, after V lost 5 bases and J lost 0 bases. The CDR3 has 16 amino acids. CDR3 nucleotide sequence: TGTGCCAGCAGCCCCCCCCTAGCGGCTAGCACAGATACGCAGTATTTT. It codes for CASSPPLAASTDTQYF.

The V call is TRBV9, the J call TRBJ1-2; 8 nucleotides agree with TRBD1. Germline V gene lookup returns CDR1 SGDLS and CDR2 YYNGEE. Unmatched junction bases numbered 2, after V lost 3 bases and J lost 4 bases. This CDR3 region has 13 residues. The CDR3 here is CASSEGQGYGYTF. Here the CDR3 DNA reads TGTGCCAGCAGCGAAGGACAGGGCTATGGCTACACCTTC.

The rearrangement uses TRBV11-3 and TRBJ2-7; TRBD2 matches 7 bases. The CDR3 sequence is 13 residues long. In germline, CDR1 is SGHNT, CDR2 YENEEA. The V gene end was trimmed by 4 bases and the J gene end by 4 bases; junction bases not matched to a gene: 4. In nucleotides, the CDR3 is TGTGCCAGCAGCTCCTGGGGGGGGTACGAGCAGTACTTC. This codes for CASSSWGGYEQYF.

The V and J genes are TRBV2 and TRBJ2-3; D might be TRBD2 (5 bases). The CDR3 runs to 14 residues. Germline V CDR1 and CDR2: SNHLY, FYNNEI. Trimming shortened V by 7 bases and J by 2 bases, and 13 bases separated the two germline ends. The CDR3 DNA reads as TGTGCCAGCATCGGTCATAGCGTCACAGATACGCAGTATTTT. Amino acid sequence: CASIGHSVTDTQYF.

The V call is TRBV18, the J call TRBJ1-3, with D possibly being TRBD1 (6 bases). Germline assignment: CDR1 KGHSH and CDR2 LQKENI. V shed 2 bases and J shed 4 bases, with 12 bases lying between them. The CDR3 is 15 amino acids. CDR3 DNA: TGTGCCAGCTCACCAGAACAGGGTCAAGGAAACACCATATATTTT. The encoded protein is CASSPEQGQGNTIYF.

This chain links TRBV7-6 with TRBJ2-1, with a weak D call TRBD2 (5 bases). Deletions cut 2 bases from V and 0 bases from J, with 11 bases between. This CDR3 is 16 amino acids long. Per germline, CDR1 SGHVS and CDR2 FNYEAQ. This chain's CDR3 is CASSLWESLSYNEQFF. CDR3 nucleotide sequence: TGTGCCAGCAGCTTATGGGAGTCCCTCTCCTACAATGAGCAGTTCTTC. The full variable domain, completed using reference TRBV7-6 and TRBJ2-1, is GAGVSQSPRYKVTKRGQDVALRCDPISGHVSLYWYRQALGQGPEFLTYFNYEAQQDKSGLPNDRFSAERPEGSISTLTIQRTEQRDSAMYRCASSLWESLSYNEQFFGPGTRLTVL.

This clone was counted between two and nine times. The chain has TRBV7-3 and TRBJ2-7; 7 bases agree with TRBD1. With V trimmed by 5 bases and J by 3 bases, 4 bases remained unmatched. This CDR3 region has 13 residues. Germline CDR1 SGHTA, CDR2 FQGTGA. Here the CDR3 reads CASSLRQGYEQYF. CDR3 nucleotide sequence: TGTGCCAGCAGCCTACGACAGGGCTACGAGCAGTACTTC.

The gene calls are TRBV7-9 and TRBJ2-1, with D maybe TRBD2 (7 bases). The germline V gene has CDR1 SEHNR and CDR2 FQNEAQ (reference sequence). CDR3 size: 17 residues. The ends were cut back, 1 base at V and 4 bases at J, with 17 bases in the middle. The chain's CDR3 is CASSLVGGGPKYNEQFF. CDR3 sequence (DNA): TGTGCCAGCAGCTTAGTAGGGGGGGGACCGAAATACAATGAGCAGTTCTTC.

This clone came up a few times. The chain is built from TRBV2 and TRBJ2-3; tentative D call: TRBD1 (6 bases). Germline V gene sequence: CDR1 SNHLY, CDR2 FYNNEI. The CDR3 contains 15 residues. Trimming took off 11 bases at V and 2 bases at J, with 20 bases between the two ends. The CDR3 coding sequence is TGTGCCTGCTCTCGCCGGGACACCTTCACAGATACGCAGTATTTT. Translated: CACSRRDTFTDTQYF.

This clone was counted a single time. The chain joins TRBV4-3 to TRBJ1-4; D unclear. Trimming removed 0 bases from V and 8 bases from J, with 13 bases in between. Germline V gene lookup returns CDR1 LGHNA and CDR2 YSLEER. The length of the CDR3 is 15 residues. The CDR3 loop reads CASSQESRSEEKLFF. As DNA, the CDR3 is TGCGCCAGCAGCCAAGAATCCAGGTCTGAGGAAAAACTGTTTTTT.

The J gene is TRBJ2-5, the V gene TRBV2; no reliable D call. Germline CDR1 and CDR2: SNHLY and FYNNEI. The V end lost 7 bases, the J end lost 5 bases, and 23 bases lay between the germline ends. CDR3 size: 16 residues. CDR3 residues: CASNFGRVDGSETQYF. The CDR3 DNA reads TGTGCCAGCAATTTCGGTAGGGTGGACGGGTCGGAGACCCAGTACTTC.

This clone occurred once. The V and J genes are TRBV19 and TRBJ1-4; tentative D call: TRBD1 (6 bases). The CDR3 runs 16 residues. Trimming pared 4 bases from V and 4 bases from J, leaving 16 bases between. Germline CDR1 LNHDA, CDR2 SQIVND (reference sequence). The CDR3 protein is CASSTSRGALNEKLFF. Here the CDR3 DNA reads TGTGCCAGTAGTACTTCTAGGGGGGCCCTTAATGAAAAACTGTTTTTT. Filled out from reference TRBV19 and TRBJ1-4, the complete variable domain reads DGGITQSPKYLFRKEGQNVTLSCEQNLNHDAMYWYRQDPGQGLRLIYYSQIVNDFQKGDIAEGYSVSREKKESFPLTVTSAQKNPTAFYLCASSTSRGALNEKLFFGSGTQLSVL.

CDR3 nucleotide sequence: TGTGCCAGCAGTGATGGGACAGGGGTGGTTCGCGCTGAAGCTTTCTTT. As protein: CASSDGTGVVRAEAFF. The chain couples TRBV2 to TRBJ1-1; 10 nucleotides line up with TRBD1. V dropped 3 bases and J dropped 6; count of bases not matched to a gene: 10. Germline V lookup: CDR1 SNHLY, CDR2 FYNNEI. The CDR3 runs 16 residues.

The chain links TRBV6-6 to TRBJ1-3; D might be TRBD1 (6 bases). CDR3 length: 15 residues. Trimming took 5 bases from V and 4 from J, leaving 15 bases between them. Germline lookup yields CDR1 MNHNY and CDR2 SVGAGI (reference sequence). CDR3 DNA sequence: TGTGCCAGCAGTCCGCCTGGACAGTCCGGAAACACCATATATTTT. Its translation is CASSPPGQSGNTIYF.

The V call is TRBV5-8, the J call TRBJ2-7; 7 positions agree with TRBD1. Unmatched junction bases numbered 2, after V lost 3 bases and J lost 2 bases. The CDR3 has 13 amino acids. CDR1 and CDR2 (germline): SGHTS, YDEGEE. CDR3 amino acids: CASSWDSPYEQYF. CDR3 DNA: TGTGCCAGCAGCTGGGACAGCCCCTACGAGCAGTACTTC. The whole variable domain, filled in from reference TRBV5-8 and TRBJ2-7, reads EAGVTQSPTHLIKTRGQQATLRCSPISGHTSVYWYQQALGLGLQFLLWYDEGEERNRGNFPPRFSGRQFPNYSSELNVNALELEDSALYLCASSWDSPYEQYFGPGTRLTVT.

This sequence joins TRBV7-2 and TRBJ2-3; D uncertain. V shed 0 bases and J shed 8 bases, with 9 bases lying between them. Germline CDR1 SGHTA, CDR2 FQGNSA. There are 13 residues in the CDR3. The CDR3 spells CASSLALFGTQYF. The DNA of the CDR3 is TGTGCCAGCAGCTTAGCCCTCTTTGGTACGCAGTATTTT.

The chain joins TRBV14 to TRBJ1-2; no clear D gene. Trimming shortened V by 0 bases and J by 2 bases, and 4 bases separated the two germline ends. This CDR3 comprises 13 residues. The germline gives CDR1 SGHDN, CDR2 FVKESK. This CDR3 reads CASSQDKNYGYTF. CDR3 DNA sequence: TGTGCCAGCAGCCAAGACAAAAACTATGGCTACACCTTC. Combining the CDR3 with reference TRBV14 and TRBJ1-2 gives the whole variable domain EAGVTQFPSHSVIEKGQTVTLRCDPISGHDNLYWYRRVMGKEIKFLLHFVKESKQDESGMPNNRFLAERTGGTYSTLKVQPAELEDSGVYFCASSQDKNYGYTFGSGTRLTVV.

This sequence joins TRBV5-1 and TRBJ2-7; no clear D gene. This CDR3 is 14 amino acids long. The germline gives CDR1 SGHRS, CDR2 YFSETQ. The V end lost 0 bases, the J end lost 0 bases, and 7 bases lay between the germline ends. The CDR3 nucleotides read TGCGCCAGCAGCTTGGAACCGAACTCCTACGAGCAGTACTTC. This encodes CASSLEPNSYEQYF.

This chain uses TRBV2 with TRBJ2-3; D might be TRBD2 (5 bases). The length of the CDR3 is 16 residues. Between the trimmed V and J ends, which lost 4 bases and 6 bases, there was a span of 20 bases. Germline CDR1 is SNHLY and CDR2 is FYNNEI. Here the CDR3 reads CASSAEGDLMVDTQYF. In nucleotides, the CDR3 is TGTGCCAGCAGTGCTGAGGGTGATTTGATGGTGGATACGCAGTATTTT.

This chain joins TRBV3-1 (or the pseudogene TRBV3-2) and TRBJ2-7; 7 nucleotides align to TRBD2. The V and J ends lost 0 bases and 4 bases, in that order; junction bases with no gene match: 9. The germline gives CDR1 LGHDT, CDR2 YNNKEL (reference sequence). The CDR3 has 16 residues. CDR3 sequence (DNA): TGTGCCAGCAGCCAAGACACGGGGGGAAGGCCTTACGAGCAGTACTTC. Amino acid sequence: CASSQDTGGRPYEQYF.